The clone carrying this TCR beta chain was picked up one time. The length of the CDR3 is 14 residues. The V segment lost 4 bases and the J segment 6 bases; nucleotides outside the gene matches: 7. Germline loops: CDR1 SGHRS, CDR2 YFSETQ. Clinical histories supplied by participants themselves formed the basis of cohort assignment. The record originates from a study of blood T cell repertoires in COVID-19. On the study more broadly: Acute and convalescent COVID-19 samples came from the United States, Italy and Spain. Sources were T cells, B-cell-depleted T cells, or PBMCs; the material itself was cDNA or gDNA.

Authors' processing steps: From reference gene primer amplification, estimates of nucleated cell counts were derived. The table came from immunoSEQ multiplex PCR; TCRdb's copy has only in-frame clones and leaves some out. The V and J calls and clone size come from that table; D and trimming were worked out from the DNA. The sample has about 400,000 clones, nearly 90% seen once. The receptor was derived from a woman aged 40 to 50 with acute COVID-19. What was sequenced was PBMCs or T cells enriched from blood (not recorded which). V is TRBV5-1 and J is TRBJ1-1, with 9 bases aligning to TRBD1. The CDR3 spells CASSVQGAPAEAFF. The CDR3 nucleotides read TGCGCCAGCAGCGTACAGGGGGCGCCGGCTGAAGCTTTCTTT.